This TCR beta chain was obtained from a study of response to subunit inactivated influenza vaccine. Germline CDR1 SGHVS, CDR2 FQNEAQ. Trimming cost V 2 bases and J 5 bases, with 15 bases left between them. CDR3 size: 15 residues. MiXCR was run by TCRdb on the RT-PCR reads, yielding one entry per CDR3 protein. This table has a few hundred thousand distinct CDR3 sequences, more than 7% appearing once. The TCR comes from a man aged 50-75 years who received an inactivated influenza vaccine. The rearrangement links TRBV7-8 to TRBJ2-5; D perhaps matches TRBD2 (5 bases). The material sequenced was PBMCs from blood, taken less than 30 months after vaccination. The CDR3 sequence is CASSLSQTRGETQYF. DNA of the CDR3: TGTGCCAGCAGCTTATCCCAAACTCGAGGGGAGACCCAGTACTTC. Looking up the rest from reference TRBV7-8 and TRBJ2-5 gives the full variable domain: GAGVSQSPRYKVAKRGQDVALRCDPISGHVSLFWYQQALGQGPEFLTYFQNEAQLDKSGLPSDRFFAERPEGSVSTLKIQRTQQEDSAVYLCASSLSQTRGETQYFGPGTRLLVL.